This TCR beta chain was documented in a study of cytomegalovirus exposure and HLA in healthy donors. Vbeta (60) and Jbeta (13) primers were used in the PCR. TCRdb keeps only in-frame clones here, not all; method: immunoSEQ multiplex PCR. The top ten clones hold about 1.5% of a sample with about 130,000 clones, about 66% of them seen once. This clone has more than one count but fewer than ten. Antigen unknown. The study, taken as a whole, reports: Cytomegalovirus status was reportedly diagnosed by the classifier with high sensitivity and specificity. At a 0.05 false discovery rate, a later analysis found some 17,000 TCR beta sequences to be associated with HLA alleles.

V lost 2 bases and J lost 7; bases outside the gene matches: 7. This CDR3 spans 16 amino acids. The V gene's germline CDR1 is SGHNT and CDR2 YENEEA. The chain carries TRBV11-3 and TRBJ1-6; 8 bases are a match to TRBD1. This clonotype was sampled from a human donor in good health. The specimen was PBMCs. In nucleotides, the CDR3 is TGTGCCAGCAGCTTACGAGACAGGGGAAACAATTCACCCCTCCACTTT. Translation gives CASSLRDRGNNSPLHF.